The 32 T cell receptor beta chains presented below share a single source sample, sequenced in a study of blood T cell repertoires in COVID-19 (dated by TCRdb to 2020 to 2021). Library creation used the immunoSEQ multiplex PCR assay. This is the immuneACCESS table as TCRdb keeps it, with only in-frame sequences that have V and J called. A part of the clones is gone; compared with another copy, unresolved V genes explain less than half, and the rest is unexplained. The sample table holds some 350,000 clones, of which 80% to 90% were seen once. The ten most abundant clones make up around 6% of the sample. The sequenced sample was peripheral blood. The receptors here all came from a woman aged 45-59 years with COVID-19, enrolled during active disease.

This clone was observed at least ten times. V is TRBV10-3 and J is TRBJ1-5; 7 bases agree with TRBD1. The CDR3 loop spans 14 amino acids. The germline V gene has CDR1 ENHRY and CDR2 SYGVKD. Trimming cost V 3 bases and J 5 bases; bases outside gene matches: 4. CDR3 coding DNA: TGTGCCATCAGTGATGCAGGGGGTGATCAGCCCCAGCATTTT. Protein sequence: CAISDAGGDQPQHF.

V is TRBV29-1 and J is TRBJ2-4; 8 positions agree with TRBD2. The germline CDR1 and CDR2 sequences are SQVTM and ANQGSEA. J was trimmed by 9 bases and V by 6 bases; bases with no gene match: 4. This CDR3 region has 11 residues. For the CDR3, the DNA is TGCAGCGTGGATAGCGGGACCATTCAGTACTTC. Translated, it gives CSVDSGTIQYF.

This clone occurred many times. This chain joins TRBV5-1 and TRBJ1-3, with D possibly TRBD1 on 6 matching bases. The CDR3 has 17 residues. V shed 4 bases and J shed 0 bases, with 17 bases lying between them. The germline gives CDR1 SGHRS, CDR2 YFSETQ. CDR3 nucleotides: TGCGCCAGCAGCCCAGGACAGCGAACACTCTCTGGAAACACCATATATTTT. It codes for CASSPGQRTLSGNTIYF.

The rearrangement uses TRBV19 and TRBJ2-7; 12 bases agree with TRBD2. CDR3 size: 17 residues. J gave up 2 bases and V 3 bases, and 8 bases lay outside the gene matches. The germline CDR1 and CDR2 sequences are LNHDA and SQIVND (reference sequence). This chain's CDR3 is CASSIGTTSGRPYEQYF. In DNA, the CDR3 is TGTGCCAGTAGTATTGGGACCACTAGCGGGAGGCCCTACGAGCAGTACTTC.

The V and J genes are TRBV10-2 and TRBJ2-5, with a weak D call TRBD1 (6 bases). V dropped 3 bases and J dropped 3 bases, with 14 bases sitting between them. The CDR3 loop spans 15 amino acids. Germline V lookup: CDR1 WSHSY, CDR2 SAAADI. CDR3 loop: CASSEIRGRKETQYF. CDR3 DNA sequence: TGCGCCAGCAGTGAAATCAGGGGCAGAAAAGAGACCCAGTACTTC.

The V call is TRBV5-1, the J call TRBJ1-2; no clear D gene. The CDR3 has 15 amino acids. Germline V CDR1 and CDR2: SGHRS, YFSETQ. Trimming shortened V by 0 bases and J by 0 bases, and 9 bases separated the two germline ends. CDR3 in DNA: TGCGCCAGCAGCTTGGTCACGGGGTCTAACTATGGCTACACCTTC. It translates to CASSLVTGSNYGYTF.

The CDR3 here is CASSRQHPTGAYTGELFF. The CDR3 DNA reads TGTGCCAGTAGTCGACAACATCCGACAGGGGCCTACACCGGGGAGCTGTTTTTT. J is TRBJ2-2 and V is TRBV19; 8 bases align to TRBD1. This CDR3 contains 18 residues. V lost 5 bases and J lost 3; bases outside the gene matches: 14. Germline lookup yields CDR1 LNHDA and CDR2 SQIVND (reference sequence).

The V gene is TRBV4-1, the J gene TRBJ1-3; no definite D call. Germline CDR1 reads MGHRA; CDR2 reads YSYEKL. Trimming removed 4 bases at V and 0 bases at J, with 13 bases between. This CDR3 contains 16 residues. In DNA, the CDR3 is TGCGCCAGCAGCCCACACTCCGGAGGCTCTGGAAACACCATATATTTT. It is translated as CASSPHSGGSGNTIYF.

The rearrangement uses TRBV9 and TRBJ2-4, with 10 bases matching TRBD2. Trimming removed 4 bases from V and 1 base from J; junction bases left unmatched: 5. Germline lookup yields CDR1 SGDLS and CDR2 YYNGEE. There are 16 residues in the CDR3. The chain's CDR3 is CASSLAGAVAKNIQYF. CDR3 sequence (DNA): TGTGCCAGCAGCCTAGCGGGAGCGGTGGCCAAAAACATTCAGTACTTC.

The genes are TRBV29-1 and TRBJ1-3; possibly TRBD1 for D (5 bases). V was cut by 4 bases and J by 1 base, with 11 bases left in between. Germline CDR1 reads SQVTM; CDR2 reads ANQGSEA. CDR3 length: 14 residues. In nucleotides, the CDR3 is TGCAGCGTTGCCGGACACCGGTCTGGAAACACCATATATTTT. Translated, it gives CSVAGHRSGNTIYF.

The V call is TRBV5-1, the J call TRBJ2-3, with 11 positions matching TRBD2. Germline V lookup: CDR1 SGHRS, CDR2 YFSETQ. Losses at the gene ends were 4 bases for V and 1 base for J; bases not matched to a gene: 11. This CDR3 is built from 18 residues. CDR3 in DNA: TGCGCCAGCAGCCTGGGACTAGCGGACCCAGGGGGCACAGATACGCAGTATTTT. Translation: CASSLGLADPGGTDTQYF.

The rearrangement joins TRBV29-1 to TRBJ2-1; TRBD2 matches 9 bases. The CDR3 totals 15 residues. V was pared by 4 bases and J by 9 bases, with 13 bases of the junction left unmatched. From germline, CDR1 is SQVTM and CDR2 ANQGSEA. The CDR3 nucleotides read TGCAGCGTTGCCCGACGCATAGCGGGAGTGGGTGAGCAGTTCTTC. Protein: CSVARRIAGVGEQFF.

This clone was found once. The J gene is TRBJ1-1, the V gene TRBV5-6, with a tentative D call TRBD1 (6 bases). The V end was cut by 6 bases, the J end by 1 base, with 19 bases between. The CDR3 length is 16 residues. CDR1 is SGHDT, CDR2 YYEEEE, per germline. The CDR3, as DNA: TGTGCCAGCACCCTTTATGGGGGCGGGAGGAACACTGAAGCTTTCTTT. The encoded protein is CASTLYGGGRNTEAFF.

The genes are TRBV20-1 and TRBJ1-6; no definite D call. The V end lost 3 bases, the J end lost 10 bases, and 16 bases lay between the germline ends. The CDR3 runs to 14 residues. Germline-derived CDR1 and CDR2 are DFQATT and SNEGSKA (reference sequence). CDR3 region: CSASVAGGASPLHF. As DNA, the CDR3 is TGCAGTGCTAGTGTCGCCGGAGGTGCCTCACCCCTCCACTTT.

The chain uses TRBV9 and TRBJ2-4, with 10 bases matching TRBD2. The germline V gene has CDR1 SGDLS and CDR2 YYNGEE. The CDR3 has 16 residues. The junction had 4 bases not matched to a gene; V was cut back by 3 bases and J by 1 base. The CDR3: CASSASSGRAKNIQYF. The CDR3 DNA follows: TGTGCCAGCAGCGCCAGTAGCGGGAGGGCCAAAAACATTCAGTACTTC.

The J gene is TRBJ1-2, the V gene TRBV12-3 or TRBV12-4, with 7 bases lining up with TRBD1. V shed 6 bases, J shed 8 bases, and the junction held 9 bases outside the gene matches. The CDR3 is 13 residues long. CDR3: CASSWTGQGGYTF. CDR3 DNA: TGTGCCAGCAGCTGGACAGGCCAAGGCGGCTACACCTTC.

This chain joins TRBV11-3 and TRBJ2-7; D may be TRBD2 (6 bases). The V and J ends lost 1 base and 7 bases respectively, with 8 bases between them. The germline CDR1 and CDR2 sequences are SGHNT and YENEEA. The CDR3 spans 12 residues. The CDR3 spells CASSLGAGEQYF. Written as DNA, the CDR3 is TGTGCCAGCAGCTTAGGGGCGGGAGAGCAGTACTTC.

This sequence joins TRBV30 and TRBJ2-3; perhaps TRBD1 as D (7 bases). Trimming took off 3 bases at V and 0 bases at J, with 13 bases between the two ends. The CDR3 consists of 15 residues. The germline V gene has CDR1 GTSNPN and CDR2 SVGIG (reference sequence). CDR3 nucleotides: TGTGCCTGGAGGCTCAGGGGGACTAGCACAGATACGCAGTATTTT. This codes for CAWRLRGTSTDTQYF.

The chain has TRBV11-2 and TRBJ2-7, with no clear D. Looked up from germline, CDR1 is SGHAT and CDR2 is FQNNGV. Trimming took 2 bases from V and 3 from J, leaving 5 bases between them. The CDR3 loop spans 12 amino acids. The CDR3 protein is CASSLRGYEQYF. The DNA for the CDR3 is TGTGCCAGCAGCTTACGAGGCTACGAGCAGTACTTC.

V and J are TRBV15 and TRBJ1-5; possibly TRBD1 for D (6 bases). Germline V gives CDR1 LNHNV, CDR2 YYDKDF (reference sequence). The CDR3 is 14 amino acids. The ends were cut back, 7 bases at V and 2 bases at J, with 12 bases in the middle. DNA of the CDR3: TGTGCCACCACAGGGACACCCCGCAATCAGCCCCAGCATTTT. It specifies CATTGTPRNQPQHF.

The J gene is TRBJ1-4, the V gene TRBV5-8, with D uncertain. V was trimmed by 1 base and J by 4 bases, leaving 8 bases between them. Per germline, CDR1 SGHTS and CDR2 YDEGEE. The CDR3 consists of 14 residues. CDR3 sequence: CASSLMAVNEKLFF. For the CDR3, the DNA is TGTGCCAGCAGCTTGATGGCGGTTAATGAAAAACTGTTTTTT.

This clone was picked up a small number of times. The rearrangement uses TRBV13 and TRBJ2-7; D call uncertain. From germline, CDR1 is PRHDT and CDR2 FYEKMQ (reference sequence). The CDR3 runs 15 residues. Deletions cut 4 bases from V and 0 bases from J, with 13 bases between. The CDR3 coding sequence is TGTGCCAGCAGCTCCCAACCCGGGTCCTCCTACGAGCAGTACTTC. This translates into CASSSQPGSSYEQYF.

The gene calls are TRBV9 and TRBJ2-2; 7 bases are a match to TRBD2. Germline assignment: CDR1 SGDLS and CDR2 YYNGEE. CDR3 length: 16 amino acids. J gave up 0 bases and V 4 bases, and 6 bases lay outside the gene matches. The CDR3 nucleotides read TGTGCCAGCAGCCACCGGGGAGGGACGAACACCGGGGAGCTGTTTTTT. This encodes CASSHRGGTNTGELFF.

The chain has TRBV9 and TRBJ2-7; D gene unclear. The CDR3 covers 14 residues. Germline V CDR1 and CDR2: SGDLS, YYNGEE. V was trimmed by 3 bases and J by 6 bases, leaving 16 bases between them. The DNA of the CDR3 is TGTGCCAGCAGCGCCAGGCATGGCGTCAGCGAGCAGTACTTC. Its protein product is CASSARHGVSEQYF.

V usage is TRBV29-1 and J usage is TRBJ2-3; 9 positions agree with TRBD1. Per germline, CDR1 SQVTM and CDR2 ANQGSEA. The CDR3 length is 13 residues. Trimming cost V 8 bases and J 3 bases; bases outside gene matches: 6. CDR3 sequence (DNA): TGCAGCCTGGACAGGGGCGTAACAGATACGCAGTATTTT. This codes for CSLDRGVTDTQYF.

V is TRBV5-1 and J is TRBJ2-7; D not resolved. The V and J ends lost 0 bases and 0 bases respectively, with 4 bases between them. Germline V gene data show CDR1 as SGHRS and CDR2 as YFSETQ. This CDR3 region has 13 residues. The CDR3 loop is CASSLGHSYEQYF. Written as DNA, the CDR3 is TGCGCCAGCAGCTTGGGTCACTCCTACGAGCAGTACTTC.

The chain carries TRBV7-9 and TRBJ2-7; TRBD2 is a possible D gene (6 bases). The length of the CDR3 is 14 residues. The V and J ends lost 6 bases and 5 bases respectively, with 17 bases between them. The germline V gene has CDR1 SEHNR and CDR2 FQNEAQ (reference sequence). The CDR3 DNA reads as TGTGCCAGCAGTAATAGCGGCGGCTTAGACGAGCAGTACTTC. This translates into CASSNSGGLDEQYF.

The rearrangement joins TRBV11-3 to TRBJ2-3, with D maybe TRBD2 (5 bases). Germline V lookup: CDR1 SGHNT, CDR2 YENEEA. Trimming removed 0 bases from V and 6 bases from J, with 28 bases in between. This CDR3 contains 20 residues. CDR3 loop: CASSLEVLATGISRSDTQYF. The CDR3 bases are TGTGCCAGCAGCTTAGAGGTTTTAGCGACCGGGATCAGCCGCTCGGATACGCAGTATTTT.

This sequence joins TRBV19 and TRBJ2-3; possible D gene TRBD1, 5 bases. V shed 1 base and J shed 0 bases, with 8 bases lying between them. The CDR3 covers 15 residues. Germline-derived CDR1 and CDR2 are LNHDA and SQIVND (reference sequence). The CDR3 DNA reads as TGTGCCAGTAGTATAGTCCAGGGTAGCACAGATACGCAGTATTTT. This encodes CASSIVQGSTDTQYF.

This chain connects TRBV9 to TRBJ1-4, with a possible D match to TRBD1 (6 bases). The CDR3 sequence is 14 residues long. Germline V gene sequence: CDR1 SGDLS, CDR2 YYNGEE. The V end lost 0 bases, the J end lost 7 bases, and 10 bases lay between the germline ends. The CDR3 DNA follows: TGTGCCAGCAGCGTAGCTGGGGGCCCTGAAAAACTGTTTTTT. Translated: CASSVAGGPEKLFF.

This clone was counted a few times. The chain uses TRBV5-6 and TRBJ1-3, with a weak D call TRBD1 (6 bases). The CDR3 contains 18 residues. V was shortened by 4 bases and J by 0 bases, with 20 bases between the two germline ends. Per the germline V gene, CDR1 is SGHDT and CDR2 is YYEEEE. The CDR3 DNA reads as TGTGCCAGCAGCCTAAGGGACCGCAGGGGCCTCTCTGGAAACACCATATATTTT. This translates into CASSLRDRRGLSGNTIYF.

The chain is built from TRBV4-1 and TRBJ1-2; D is ambiguous. The CDR3 is 14 amino acids. Trimming cost V 1 base and J 1 base, with 7 bases left between them. CDR1 and CDR2 (germline): MGHRA, YSYEKL. The CDR3 region has the DNA TGCGCCAGCAGCCAAGCAGTTCATAACTATGGCTACACCTTC. Amino acids: CASSQAVHNYGYTF.